This T cell receptor beta chain comes out of a study of response to subunit inactivated influenza vaccine. This clonotype occurred once. The antigen remains unidentified. TCRdb ran MiXCR on the RT-PCR reads and lists one entry per CDR3 protein. The table includes about 530,000 distinct CDR3 sequences, about an eighth detected once. This CDR3 comprises 13 residues. Trimming left V 7 bases short and J 1 base short, with 11 bases between. CDR1 MNHEY and CDR2 SMNVEV come from the germline V gene (reference sequence). Whole-study findings and limits: Seasonal influenza vaccination, on each occasion, was suggested by the authors to recruit few new T cells.

This sequence joins TRBV27 and TRBJ2-7; D perhaps matches TRBD1 (6 bases). The receptor was isolated from a man aged 45 to 65 who received an inactivated influenza vaccine. Specimen: PBMCs from blood, collected 35 to 45 days after vaccination. Written as DNA, the CDR3 is TGTGCCAGCACCGACAGGTATTCCTACGAGCAGTACTTC. Its protein is CASTDRYSYEQYF.